One sample yielded the 20 T cell receptor beta chains listed below, sequenced in a study of CD8+CD57+ T cells in acquired aplastic anemia. TCR beta VDJ and CDR3 profiles were obtained from a genomic DNA template. MiXCR, run by TCRdb on the reads, gives a single entry per CDR3 protein. The table includes about 190,000 distinct CDR3 sequences, approximately 50% detected once. It was patients with CD8+CD57+ cell expansion by flow cytometry who were chosen for sequencing. Sequencing was performed on sorted CD4+, CD8+, or CD8+CD57+ T cells (not recorded which) from PBMCs. These receptors all stem from a human donor with aplastic anemia.

This clonotype was counted many times. The gene calls are TRBV2 and TRBJ1-4; D uncertain. This CDR3 contains 13 residues. Looked up from germline, CDR1 is SNHLY and CDR2 is FYNNEI. Trimming stripped 6 bases from V and 0 bases from J, with 5 bases between. The CDR3 region has the DNA TGTGCCAGCAGAAGCTCAACTAATGAAAAACTGTTTTTT. This translates into CASRSSTNEKLFF.

The chain carries TRBV2 and TRBJ1-4; 7 bases line up with TRBD1. The CDR3 extends over 13 amino acids. Trimming took 6 bases from V and 8 from J; bases not matched to a gene: 6. The germline V gene encodes CDR1 SNHLY and CDR2 FYNNEI. The CDR3 is CASSRDRQEKLFF. In nucleotides, the CDR3 is TGTGCCAGCAGCCGGGACAGACAGGAAAAACTGTTTTTT.

The chain couples TRBV24-1 to TRBJ2-5, with 7 bases aligning to TRBD1. Per germline, CDR1 KGHDR and CDR2 SFDVKD. V lost 3 bases and J lost 4; bases outside the gene matches: 7. This CDR3 is built from 15 residues. CDR3 sequence (DNA): TGTGCCACCAGTGATCGGGACAGAGGACGAGAGACCCAGTACTTC. Translation: CATSDRDRGRETQYF.

This clonotype occurred once. The genes are TRBV7-2 and TRBJ1-1; the match to TRBD1 covers 9 bases. The CDR3 contains 15 residues. Losses at the gene ends were 6 bases for V and 3 bases for J; bases not matched to a gene: 8. The germline V gene encodes CDR1 SGHTA and CDR2 FQGNSA. The CDR3 loop is CASRFTGGKDTEAFF. The CDR3 DNA reads as TGTGCCAGCAGATTCACAGGGGGCAAGGACACTGAAGCTTTCTTT.

This clonotype was seen many times. The V call is TRBV5-1, the J call TRBJ2-7, with TRBD1 as a possible D gene (6 bases). Trimming left V 4 bases short and J 2 bases short, with 10 bases between. The CDR3 is 13 amino acids. Germline CDR1 and CDR2: SGHRS and YFSETQ. CDR3 region: CASSRGQAYEQYF. CDR3 nucleotides: TGCGCCAGCAGCAGGGGACAAGCCTACGAGCAGTACTTC. The complete variable domain, with remaining parts taken from reference TRBV5-1 and TRBJ2-7, reads KAGVTQTPRYLIKTRGQQVTLSCSPISGHRSVSWYQQTPGQGLQFLFEYFSETQRNKGNFPGRFSGRQFSNSRSEMNVSTLELGDSALYLCASSRGQAYEQYFGPGTRLTVT.

The rearrangement links TRBV20-1 to TRBJ1-1, with a possible D match to TRBD1 (5 bases). Germline V CDR1 and CDR2: DFQATT, SNEGSKA (reference sequence). V was trimmed by 2 bases and J by 4 bases, leaving 11 bases between them. This CDR3 comprises 13 residues. The CDR3 sequence is CSARSAGLTEAFF. In DNA, the CDR3 is TGCAGTGCTAGATCAGCAGGGCTCACTGAAGCTTTCTTT.

V is TRBV11-1 and J is TRBJ2-5; 12 bases match TRBD2. Trimming removed 5 bases from V and 5 bases from J; junction bases left unmatched: 12. The CDR3 is made up of 17 amino acids. Germline assignment: CDR1 SGHAT and CDR2 FQDESV (reference sequence). CDR3 sequence reads: CASSPDTSGGPDETQYF. The CDR3 DNA reads TGTGCCAGCAGCCCGGACACTAGCGGGGGGCCGGATGAGACCCAGTACTTC.

This clonotype has ten or more counts. One end of the junction does not line up with germline, which may come from a read error. In DNA form, the CDR3 reads TGTGCCAGCAGCGGAACCTCCGGGACTCCGAATTTT. Its protein product is CASSGTSGTPNF. The rearrangement links TRBV7-2 to TRBJ2-3; weak D call: TRBD2 (6 bases). Looked up from germline, CDR1 is SGHTA and CDR2 is FQGNSA. The length of the CDR3 is 12 residues.

In regard to this clonotype: One junction end does not reproduce the germline sequence, and a read error may be involved. This chain joins TRBV2 and TRBJ1-2; D is possibly TRBD1 (6 bases). This CDR3 comprises 13 residues. Germline V gene lookup returns CDR1 SNHLY and CDR2 FYNNEI. The CDR3 DNA sequence: TGTGCCAGCAGACCGGACAGAAACTATAGCTACACCTTC. Translating it yields CASRPDRNYSYTF.

V is TRBV19 and J is TRBJ2-7; TRBD1 is a possible D gene (6 bases). This CDR3 comprises 14 residues. The germline V gene has CDR1 LNHDA and CDR2 SQIVND (reference sequence). Trimming cost V 2 bases and J 4 bases, with 12 bases left between them. For the CDR3, the DNA is TGTGCCAGTAGTATACAGGACAGAACTTACGAGCAGTACTTC. Protein: CASSIQDRTYEQYF.

This rearrangement joins TRBV6-4 to TRBJ2-2; weak D call: TRBD2 (6 bases). The CDR3 is made up of 15 amino acids. Trimming removed 3 bases at V and 1 base at J, with 9 bases between. Germline lookup yields CDR1 MRHNA and CDR2 SNTAGT. This chain's CDR3 is CASSERLENTGELFF. The CDR3 DNA sequence: TGTGCCAGCAGTGAACGACTAGAGAACACCGGGGAGCTGTTTTTT.

The chain combines TRBV3-1 with TRBJ1-2; D unclear. Germline lookup yields CDR1 LGHDT and CDR2 YNNKEL (reference sequence). The V end was cut by 0 bases, the J end by 0 bases, with 8 bases between. This CDR3 spans 15 amino acids. This CDR3 reads CASSQEVGTNYGYTF. The CDR3 DNA reads TGTGCCAGCAGCCAAGAAGTAGGAACTAACTATGGCTACACCTTC.

This clonotype was found many times. The rearrangement links TRBV19 to TRBJ2-1; D might be TRBD2 (6 bases). V shed 5 bases and J shed 4 bases, with 18 bases lying between them. The CDR3 has 16 residues. Germline CDR1 and CDR2: LNHDA and SQIVND (reference sequence). The CDR3 region has the DNA TGTGCCAGTAGTGCCCTGGGGAGCGGGTCTTACAATGAGCAGTTCTTC. It encodes CASSALGSGSYNEQFF.

A single count supports this clonotype. The chain has TRBV20-1 and TRBJ2-7, with D possibly being TRBD1 (5 bases). V was pared by 3 bases and J by 3 bases, with 18 bases between. CDR1 DFQATT and CDR2 SNEGSKA come from the germline V gene (reference sequence). CDR3 length equals 15 residues. CDR3 sequence: CSASVGDMGLYEQYF. In DNA, the CDR3 is TGCAGTGCTAGCGTTGGTGACATGGGGCTCTACGAGCAGTACTTC.

The rearrangement links TRBV10-3 to TRBJ2-1; TRBD1 aligns across 8 bases. CDR1 and CDR2 from the germline V gene are ENHRY and SYGVKD. Unmatched junction bases numbered 4, after V lost 6 bases and J lost 6 bases. The CDR3 is 13 amino acids. The CDR3: CAIRPQGGNEQFF. The CDR3 coding sequence is TGTGCCATCAGACCACAGGGGGGCAATGAGCAGTTCTTC.

This clonotype was found many times. CDR3 sequence (DNA): TGTGCCAGCAGCTTAGCAGGGACAGGGAGAACTTTTTCCTACGAGCAGTACTTC. It specifies CASSLAGTGRTFSYEQYF. The V and J genes are TRBV7-2 and TRBJ2-7, with 9 bases matching TRBD1. The CDR3 spans 18 residues. Germline CDR1 SGHTA, CDR2 FQGNSA. V trimming: 0 bases; J trimming: 1 base; junction bases outside the gene matches: 10.

This clonotype has more than one count but fewer than ten. The chain recombines TRBV20-1 with TRBJ2-7, with TRBD2 as a possible D gene (5 bases). The CDR3 totals 11 residues. Germline values: CDR1 DFQATT, CDR2 SNEGSKA (reference sequence). Trimming took off 0 bases at V and 7 bases at J, with 7 bases between the two ends. The DNA for the CDR3 is TGCAGTGCTAGAGAACTAGAGGAGCAGTACTTC. It encodes CSARELEEQYF.

V usage is TRBV20-1 and J usage is TRBJ1-1; a weak D match, TRBD1 (5 bases). Between the trimmed V and J ends, which lost 5 bases and 1 base, there was a span of 14 bases. Germline lookup yields CDR1 DFQATT and CDR2 SNEGSKA (reference sequence). This CDR3 comprises 14 residues. The chain's CDR3 is CSAPRGHPNTEAFF. CDR3 DNA sequence: TGCAGTGCTCCCCGAGGACACCCGAACACTGAAGCTTTCTTT.

V gene TRBV11-2 combines with J gene TRBJ2-6; no firm D call. The ends were cut back, 0 bases at V and 0 bases at J, with 12 bases in the middle. The CDR3 is made up of 18 amino acids. CDR1 SGHAT and CDR2 FQNNGV come from the germline V gene. The CDR3 coding sequence is TGTGCCAGCAGCTTAGACGGACGGGCCAGCTCTGGGGCCAACGTCCTGACTTTC. This sequence encodes CASSLDGRASSGANVLTF. Filled out from reference TRBV11-2 and TRBJ2-6, the complete variable domain reads EAGVAQSPRYKIIEKRQSVAFWCNPISGHATLYWYQQILGQGPKLLIQFQNNGVVDDSQLPKDRFSAERLKGVDSTLKIQPAKLEDSAVYLCASSLDGRASSGANVLTFGAGSRLTVL.

This clonotype was picked up a small number of times. The chain recombines TRBV2 with TRBJ2-5; 7 bases are shared with TRBD1. V trimming: 6 bases; J trimming: 4 bases; junction bases outside the gene matches: 11. The CDR3 is made up of 15 amino acids. The germline CDR1 and CDR2 sequences are SNHLY and FYNNEI. The CDR3: CASSRPDRAGETQYF. Here the CDR3 DNA reads TGTGCCAGCAGCCGACCTGACAGGGCAGGAGAGACCCAGTACTTC.